This is a list of T cell receptor beta chains from one sample in a study of blood T cell repertoires in COVID-19. Only in-frame clones appear in the TCRdb table, and some are missing; sequencing was by immunoSEQ multiplex PCR. The sample shows roughly 670,000 clones, about 90% of them seen only once. The sequencing input was peripheral blood. The receptors originated from a woman aged 18-35 years with acute or convalescent COVID-19. Each CDR3 is given with its conserved first and last residue. The order of the fields is J gene, clone size, D gene, V gene, CDR3 protein, CDR3 DNA. D genes are given only for firm matches. Clone size is shown for a subset of rows, as once, few, many or a class of expanded clone.

j_gene: TRBJ2-6; abundance: NA; d_gene: TRBD2; v_gene: TRBV9; CDR3aa: CASSVDGGNLLLWANVLTF; CDR3nt: TGTGCCAGCAGCGTAGACGGGGGGAACCTACTCCTCTGGGCCAACGTCCTGACTTTC
j_gene: TRBJ1-2; abundance: NA; d_gene: TRBD1; v_gene: TRBV7-9; CDR3aa: CASTLTDRAVYGYTF; CDR3nt: TGTGCCAGCACCCTTACTGACAGGGCGGTTTATGGCTACACCTTC
j_gene: TRBJ1-2; abundance: NA; d_gene: NA; v_gene: TRBV29-1; CDR3aa: CSVEEGQHGYTF; CDR3nt: TGCAGCGTTGAAGAGGGCCAGCATGGCTACACCTTC
j_gene: TRBJ2-3; abundance: NA; d_gene: TRBD2; v_gene: TRBV11-2; CDR3aa: CASSSVPPGLEVADTQYF; CDR3nt: TGTGCCAGCAGCTCAGTACCTCCGGGACTAGAGGTGGCAGATACGCAGTATTTT
j_gene: TRBJ1-2; abundance: NA; d_gene: NA; v_gene: TRBV27; CDR3aa: CASSSPTRGYTF; CDR3nt: TGTGCCAGCAGTTCACCGACGAGGGGCTACACCTTC
j_gene: TRBJ1-2; abundance: NA; d_gene: TRBD1; v_gene: TRBV11-2; CDR3aa: CASSLGGQGLYGYTF; CDR3nt: TGTGCCAGCAGCTTAGGGGGACAGGGCCTCTATGGCTACACCTTC
j_gene: TRBJ1-2; abundance: NA; d_gene: NA; v_gene: TRBV18; CDR3aa: CASFPGGRGYGYTF; CDR3nt: TGTGCCAGCTTCCCCGGGGGAAGGGGCTATGGCTACACCTTC
j_gene: TRBJ1-4; abundance: NA; d_gene: NA; v_gene: TRBV4-1; CDR3aa: CASSQDLRSEKLFF; CDR3nt: TGCGCCAGCAGCCAAGACCTCAGGTCCGAAAAACTGTTTTTT
j_gene: TRBJ2-7; abundance: NA; d_gene: TRBD2; v_gene: TRBV9; CDR3aa: CASSVAASGGYEQYF; CDR3nt: TGTGCCAGCAGCGTAGCGGCTAGCGGGGGCTACGAGCAGTACTTC
j_gene: TRBJ1-2; abundance: NA; d_gene: NA; v_gene: TRBV14; CDR3aa: CASSQDTYYGYTF; CDR3nt: TGTGCCAGCAGCCAGGACACCTACTATGGCTACACCTTC
j_gene: TRBJ1-2; abundance: NA; d_gene: TRBD1; v_gene: TRBV2; CDR3aa: CASLGRGRGGLYGYTF; CDR3nt: TGTGCCAGCTTGGGAAGGGGGCGCGGAGGGCTTTATGGCTACACCTTC
j_gene: TRBJ1-1; abundance: NA; d_gene: TRBD1; v_gene: TRBV27; CDR3aa: CASSSPRTGAAFF; CDR3nt: TGTGCCAGCAGTTCGCCTCGGACAGGGGCAGCTTTCTTT
j_gene: TRBJ1-6; abundance: few; d_gene: NA; v_gene: TRBV28; CDR3aa: CASKEEQQPNSPLHF; CDR3nt: TGTGCCAGCAAGGAGGAACAACAGCCTAATTCACCCCTCCACTTT
j_gene: TRBJ2-1; abundance: NA; d_gene: NA; v_gene: TRBV9; CDR3aa: CASSSRRLTDSIYNEQFF; CDR3nt: TGTGCCAGCAGCTCCCGCCGACTGACGGACTCAATCTACAATGAGCAGTTCTTC
j_gene: TRBJ2-2; abundance: NA; d_gene: TRBD1; v_gene: TRBV3-1/TRBV3-2; CDR3aa: CASSQGQGIDTGELFF; CDR3nt: TGTGCCAGCAGCCAAGGACAGGGAATCGACACCGGGGAGCTGTTTTTT
j_gene: TRBJ1-2; abundance: once; d_gene: TRBD1; v_gene: TRBV4-1; CDR3aa: CASSQLPGQGVRGYTF; CDR3nt: TGCGCCAGCAGCCAGCTCCCGGGACAGGGGGTTCGTGGCTACACCTTC
j_gene: TRBJ1-1; abundance: NA; d_gene: NA; v_gene: TRBV7-2; CDR3aa: CASSLSRTANTEAFF; CDR3nt: TGTGCCAGCAGCTTATCAAGGACAGCAAACACTGAAGCTTTCTTT
j_gene: TRBJ1-5; abundance: NA; d_gene: NA; v_gene: TRBV7-9; CDR3aa: CASSKRGKGQPQHF; CDR3nt: TGTGCCAGCAGCAAAAGAGGGAAGGGTCAGCCCCAGCATTTT
j_gene: TRBJ2-3; abundance: NA; d_gene: TRBD2; v_gene: TRBV19; CDR3aa: CASSIGGRGTDTQYF; CDR3nt: TGTGCCAGTAGTATTGGGGGGAGGGGCACAGATACGCAGTATTTT
j_gene: TRBJ2-3; abundance: NA; d_gene: NA; v_gene: TRBV18; CDR3aa: CASSPTFNGVTDTQYF; CDR3nt: TGTGCCAGCTCACCGACTTTTAACGGGGTTACAGATACGCAGTATTTT
j_gene: TRBJ2-7; abundance: NA; d_gene: TRBD1; v_gene: TRBV9; CDR3aa: CASSVGGQGAYEQYF; CDR3nt: TGTGCCAGCAGCGTAGGTGGACAGGGGGCATACGAGCAGTACTTC
j_gene: TRBJ2-5; abundance: NA; d_gene: NA; v_gene: TRBV12-5; CDR3aa: CASGLWTDQETQYF; CDR3nt: TGTGCTAGTGGTTTGTGGACAGACCAAGAGACCCAGTACTTC
j_gene: TRBJ1-3; abundance: NA; d_gene: NA; v_gene: TRBV19; CDR3aa: CASSRGGGNTIYF; CDR3nt: TGTGCCAGTTCCAGGGGAGGGGGAAACACCATATATTTT
j_gene: TRBJ1-1; abundance: NA; d_gene: NA; v_gene: TRBV6-2/TRBV6-3; CDR3aa: CASSYSGTNTEAFF; CDR3nt: TGTGCCAGCAGTTATTCCGGGACTAACACTGAAGCTTTCTTT
j_gene: TRBJ1-1; abundance: NA; d_gene: NA; v_gene: TRBV12-3/TRBV12-4; CDR3aa: CASSQQGPTEAFF; CDR3nt: TGTGCCAGCAGTCAACAGGGACCCACTGAAGCTTTCTTT
j_gene: TRBJ1-3; abundance: NA; d_gene: TRBD1; v_gene: TRBV6-5; CDR3aa: CASSYSRDRANTIYF; CDR3nt: TGTGCCAGCAGTTACTCGAGGGACAGGGCAAACACCATATATTTT
j_gene: TRBJ2-7; abundance: NA; d_gene: NA; v_gene: TRBV11-3; CDR3aa: CASSLLSPPTFEQYF; CDR3nt: TGTGCCAGCAGCCTCCTAAGTCCCCCAACTTTCGAGCAGTACTTC
j_gene: TRBJ2-3; abundance: NA; d_gene: TRBD2; v_gene: TRBV6-2/TRBV6-3; CDR3aa: CASSPGLADSTDTQYF; CDR3nt: TGTGCCAGCAGCCCCGGACTAGCGGATAGCACAGATACGCAGTATTTT
j_gene: TRBJ2-3; abundance: NA; d_gene: NA; v_gene: TRBV5-1; CDR3aa: CASSFDRSSFYTQYF; CDR3nt: TGCGCCAGCAGCTTCGACAGGTCTTCGTTCTATACGCAGTATTTT
j_gene: TRBJ1-2; abundance: NA; d_gene: TRBD1; v_gene: TRBV14; CDR3aa: CASSRRDSFYGYTF; CDR3nt: TGTGCCAGCAGCCGAAGGGACAGTTTCTATGGCTACACCTTC
j_gene: TRBJ2-1; abundance: once; d_gene: TRBD2; v_gene: TRBV6-4; CDR3aa: CASSARAGGPGEQFF; CDR3nt: TGTGCCAGCAGTGCCCGAGCGGGGGGGCCGGGTGAGCAGTTCTTC
j_gene: TRBJ2-7; abundance: NA; d_gene: TRBD1; v_gene: TRBV13; CDR3aa: CASSGTADYEQYF; CDR3nt: TGTGCCAGCTCCGGGACAGCGGACTACGAGCAGTACTTC
j_gene: TRBJ1-1; abundance: NA; d_gene: NA; v_gene: TRBV4-3; CDR3aa: CASSQDRAGRTEAFF; CDR3nt: TGCGCCAGCAGCCAAGATCGGGCAGGGCGTACTGAAGCTTTCTTT
j_gene: TRBJ1-3; abundance: NA; d_gene: TRBD1; v_gene: TRBV27; CDR3aa: CASRSTGGGGNTIYF; CDR3nt: TGTGCCAGCAGGTCGACAGGGGGCGGTGGAAACACCATATATTTT
j_gene: TRBJ2-5; abundance: NA; d_gene: NA; v_gene: TRBV30; CDR3aa: CAFLLEGTMETQYF; CDR3nt: TGTGCCTTCTTACTAGAGGGTACCATGGAGACCCAGTACTTC
j_gene: TRBJ2-7; abundance: once; d_gene: NA; v_gene: TRBV13; CDR3aa: CASRTLGNSYEQYF; CDR3nt: TGTGCCAGCAGAACTCTGGGCAATTCCTACGAGCAGTACTTC
j_gene: TRBJ1-3; abundance: NA; d_gene: TRBD1; v_gene: TRBV9; CDR3aa: CASSARQGNTIYF; CDR3nt: TGTGCCAGCAGCGCCAGACAGGGGAACACCATATATTTT
j_gene: TRBJ1-1; abundance: once; d_gene: NA; v_gene: TRBV12-3/TRBV12-4; CDR3aa: CASFSRGTTEAFF; CDR3nt: TGTGCCAGTTTCTCGAGGGGGACGACTGAAGCTTTCTTT
j_gene: TRBJ2-2; abundance: NA; d_gene: NA; v_gene: TRBV20-1; CDR3aa: CSASDRNTGELFF; CDR3nt: TGCAGTGCTAGTGACAGGAACACCGGGGAGCTGTTTTTT
j_gene: TRBJ1-4; abundance: NA; d_gene: TRBD1; v_gene: TRBV4-3; CDR3aa: CASSLLGQQYEKLFF; CDR3nt: TGCGCCAGCAGCTTGTTGGGACAGCAATATGAAAAACTGTTTTTT
j_gene: TRBJ2-2; abundance: NA; d_gene: TRBD1; v_gene: TRBV7-2; CDR3aa: CASSPTGTGMEELFF; CDR3nt: TGTGCCAGCAGCCCTACCGGGACAGGGATGGAGGAGCTGTTTTTT
j_gene: TRBJ1-1; abundance: NA; d_gene: NA; v_gene: TRBV19; CDR3aa: CASRTGTENTEAFF; CDR3nt: TGTGCCAGTAGGACCGGGACTGAGAACACTGAAGCTTTCTTT
j_gene: TRBJ1-4; abundance: few; d_gene: TRBD1; v_gene: TRBV10-3; CDR3aa: CAISGTGKNEKLFF; CDR3nt: TGTGCCATCAGTGGGACAGGGAAAAATGAAAAACTGTTTTTT
j_gene: TRBJ1-1; abundance: NA; d_gene: NA; v_gene: TRBV29-1; CDR3aa: CSVGEALNTEAFF; CDR3nt: TGCAGCGTTGGTGAGGCCCTGAACACTGAAGCTTTCTTT
j_gene: TRBJ2-2; abundance: NA; d_gene: TRBD1; v_gene: TRBV6-2/TRBV6-3; CDR3aa: CASSFVPRGQGELFF; CDR3nt: TGTGCCAGCAGTTTCGTGCCTAGGGGGCAAGGGGAGCTGTTTTTT
j_gene: TRBJ2-1; abundance: once; d_gene: TRBD1; v_gene: TRBV11-3; CDR3aa: CASSRGTGTGAHNEQFF; CDR3nt: TGTGCCAGCAGCAGGGGAACCGGGACAGGGGCCCACAATGAGCAGTTCTTC
j_gene: TRBJ1-5; abundance: NA; d_gene: TRBD1; v_gene: TRBV27; CDR3aa: CASSLSQGTGTQPQHF; CDR3nt: TGTGCCAGCAGTTTATCGCAGGGGACAGGGACCCAGCCCCAGCATTTT
j_gene: TRBJ1-1; abundance: NA; d_gene: NA; v_gene: TRBV2; CDR3aa: CASSPQETEAFF; CDR3nt: TGTGCCAGCAGCCCACAGGAGACTGAAGCTTTCTTT
j_gene: TRBJ1-1; abundance: NA; d_gene: TRBD1; v_gene: TRBV12-5; CDR3aa: CASGLVQGFTEAFF; CDR3nt: TGTGCTAGTGGTTTGGTACAGGGGTTCACTGAAGCTTTCTTT
j_gene: TRBJ1-2; abundance: NA; d_gene: NA; v_gene: TRBV6-5; CDR3aa: CASSHTLSNYGYTF; CDR3nt: TGTGCCAGCAGCCACACCCTGTCTAACTATGGCTACACCTTC
j_gene: TRBJ2-1; abundance: NA; d_gene: TRBD2; v_gene: TRBV13; CDR3aa: CASTLAGYNEQFF; CDR3nt: TGTGCCAGCACTCTAGCGGGTTACAATGAGCAGTTCTTC